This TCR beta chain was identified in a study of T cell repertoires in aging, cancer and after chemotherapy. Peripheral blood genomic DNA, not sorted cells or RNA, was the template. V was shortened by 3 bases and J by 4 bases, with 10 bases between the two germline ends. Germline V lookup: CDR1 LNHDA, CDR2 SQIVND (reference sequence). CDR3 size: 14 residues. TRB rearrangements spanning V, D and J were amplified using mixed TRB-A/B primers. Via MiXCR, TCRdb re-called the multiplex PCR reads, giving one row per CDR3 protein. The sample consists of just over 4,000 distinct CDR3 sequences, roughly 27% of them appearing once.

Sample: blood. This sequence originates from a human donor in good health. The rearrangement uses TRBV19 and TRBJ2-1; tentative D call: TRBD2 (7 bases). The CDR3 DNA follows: TGTGCCAGTAGTATGGGAGGGGGGTACAATGAGCAGTTCTTC. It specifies CASSMGGGYNEQFF.